Listed here are 5 T cell receptor beta chains from one sample, sequenced in a study of early T cells in non-severe SARS-CoV-2 infection. MiXCR, applied by TCRdb to the 5' RACE reads, yields one record per CDR3 protein. The sample records about 44,000 distinct CDR3 sequences, 9% to 15% being singletons. The sample comprised whole blood. These receptors all stem from an adult who was a healthcare worker with PCR-confirmed SARS-CoV-2 infection or an uninfected control (not recorded which).

This clonotype was observed a few times. The gene calls are TRBV13 and TRBJ2-3; the D gene could be TRBD1 or TRBD2 (5 bases each). V was clipped by 8 bases and J by 5 bases, with 17 bases between them. This CDR3 has 14 residues. The V gene's germline CDR1 is PRHDT and CDR2 FYEKMQ (reference sequence). CDR3 coding DNA: TGTGCCAGCGGGGGTGGTATGGAAGGAGATACGCAGTATTTT. This translates into CASGGGMEGDTQYF.

CDR3 nucleotides: TGTGCCAGCAGCTCACTGATCGACAATGAGCAGTTCTTC. Its translation: CASSSLIDNEQFF. The V and J genes are TRBV7-3 and TRBJ2-1; unclear D gene. The germline CDR1 and CDR2 sequences are SGHTA and FQGTGA. Trimming shortened V by 4 bases and J by 5 bases, and 9 bases separated the two germline ends. The length of the CDR3 is 13 residues.

CDR3 protein: CASSRTGGSYEQYF. The DNA of the CDR3 is TGTGCCAGCAGTAGGACAGGGGGGAGCTACGAGCAGTACTTC. V and J are TRBV6-5 and TRBJ2-7; 10 positions agree with TRBD1. In germline, CDR1 is MNHEY, CDR2 SVGAGI. With 5 bases clipped from V and 3 bases from J, the junction kept 4 bases outside the gene matches. The CDR3 has 14 amino acids.

This clonotype was observed a few times. J is TRBJ2-1 and V is TRBV7-9; tentatively, D is TRBD2 (6 bases). V was cut by 2 bases and J by 0 bases, with 17 bases left in between. CDR1 and CDR2 from the germline V gene are SEHNR and FQNEAQ (reference sequence). The CDR3 is 18 amino acids. The DNA of the CDR3 is TGTGCCAGCAGCTTATTTTTGATGGCGGGAAGCTCCTACAATGAGCAGTTCTTC. This encodes CASSLFLMAGSSYNEQFF.

This clonotype has at least ten counts. The J gene is TRBJ2-2, the V gene TRBV7-2; TRBD1 aligns across 7 bases. J gave up 4 bases and V 5 bases, and 10 bases lay outside the gene matches. The CDR3 extends over 16 amino acids. Germline V CDR1 and CDR2: SGHTA, FQGNSA. CDR3 residues: CASSHSPHRGTGELFF. CDR3 sequence (DNA): TGTGCCAGCAGCCATTCACCACACAGGGGCACCGGGGAGCTGTTTTTT.